What follows are 21 T cell receptor beta chains derived from one specimen sequenced in a study of blood T cell repertoires in COVID-19. Sequenced by immunoSEQ multiplex PCR; TCRdb stores in-frame clones only, minus some. Of approximately 120,000 clones listed, 92% are singletons. Sequenced: peripheral blood. These TCRs come from a man between 50 and 59 years old with COVID-19, enrolled during active disease.

The chain uses TRBV7-2 and TRBJ2-3; D is ambiguous. The CDR3 length is 14 residues. The ends were cut back, 1 base at V and 0 bases at J, with 5 bases in the middle. Germline CDR1 reads SGHTA; CDR2 reads FQGNSA. The CDR3 DNA reads as TGTGCCAGCAGCTTAGACGGGAGCACAGATACGCAGTATTTT. Encoded protein: CASSLDGSTDTQYF.

This rearrangement joins TRBV15 to TRBJ1-2; D call uncertain. Trimming pared 3 bases from V and 4 bases from J, leaving 18 bases between. This CDR3 has 16 amino acids. CDR1 and CDR2 (germline): LNHNV, YYDKDF (reference sequence). CDR3 in DNA: TGTGCCACCAGCAGGGAGGCGGTGTGGGGTAGCTATGGCTACACCTTC. Protein: CATSREAVWGSYGYTF.

The chain couples TRBV7-2 to TRBJ2-1, with TRBD2 matching over 10 bases. Germline V lookup: CDR1 SGHTA, CDR2 FQGNSA. V was pared by 2 bases and J by 7 bases, with 2 bases of the junction left unmatched. The CDR3 runs 14 residues. The CDR3 here is CASSLKREGNEQFF. CDR3 DNA sequence: TGTGCCAGCAGCTTAAAGCGGGAGGGGAATGAGCAGTTCTTC.

This chain joins TRBV28 and TRBJ1-2; 9 nucleotides agree with TRBD1. V was pared by 5 bases and J by 3 bases, with 7 bases of the junction left unmatched. Germline CDR1 and CDR2: MDHEN and SYDVKM. There are 15 residues in the CDR3. The CDR3 nucleotides read TGTGCCAGCAGTGCTCCGGGACAGGGACACTATGGCTACACCTTC. This encodes CASSAPGQGHYGYTF.

The chain has TRBV10-1 and TRBJ2-1, with a weak D call TRBD2 (6 bases). With 5 bases removed from V and 2 bases from J, the gap between germline ends came to 13 bases. The CDR3 spans 15 residues. The germline gives CDR1 WNHNN, CDR2 SYGVQD (reference sequence). The CDR3 spells CASSPERAPYNEQFF. The DNA of the CDR3 is TGCGCCAGCAGTCCTGAGCGGGCCCCCTACAATGAGCAGTTCTTC.

The genes are TRBV9 and TRBJ2-2; 7 positions match TRBD1. CDR1 SGDLS and CDR2 YYNGEE come from the germline V gene. V shed 2 bases, J shed 4 bases, and the junction held 5 bases outside the gene matches. The CDR3 extends over 15 amino acids. CDR3 in amino acids: CASSVGTAVTGELFF. The CDR3 DNA sequence: TGTGCCAGCAGCGTCGGGACAGCGGTCACCGGGGAGCTGTTTTTT.

This sequence joins TRBV7-8 and TRBJ1-5, with 12 bases aligning to TRBD1. V was pared by 5 bases and J by 6 bases, with 11 bases of the junction left unmatched. Germline CDR1 is SGHVS and CDR2 is FQNEAQ. The CDR3 runs 17 residues. The CDR3 is CASSATSGQGAGQPQHF. CDR3 bases: TGTGCCAGCAGCGCAACTTCGGGACAGGGGGCGGGTCAGCCCCAGCATTTT. Filled out from reference TRBV7-8 and TRBJ1-5, the complete variable domain reads GAGVSQSPRYKVAKRGQDVALRCDPISGHVSLFWYQQALGQGPEFLTYFQNEAQLDKSGLPSDRFFAERPEGSVSTLKIQRTQQEDSAVYLCASSATSGQGAGQPQHFGDGTRLSIL.

The chain recombines TRBV7-9 with TRBJ1-2, with D maybe TRBD1 (6 bases). CDR1 and CDR2 from the germline V gene are SEHNR and FQNEAQ (reference sequence). The V end lost 6 bases, the J end lost 5 bases, and 13 bases lay between the germline ends. The CDR3 sequence is 13 residues long. The CDR3 here is CASSQDSVYGYTF. CDR3 nucleotide sequence: TGTGCCAGCAGTCAGGACAGCGTTTATGGCTACACCTTC.

This chain connects TRBV28 to TRBJ2-7, with a weak D call TRBD1 (6 bases). Germline V CDR1 and CDR2: MDHEN, SYDVKM. The CDR3 consists of 14 residues. Trimming took 2 bases from V and 2 from J, leaving 10 bases between them. The CDR3 loop reads CASSLRGQTYEQYV. CDR3 DNA sequence: TGTGCCAGCAGTTTACGAGGACAGACCTACGAGCAGTACGTC.

The chain employs TRBV27 and TRBJ2-7, with 8 bases aligning to TRBD1. Germline assignment: CDR1 MNHEY and CDR2 SMNVEV (reference sequence). The CDR3 length is 15 residues. V shed 2 bases, J shed 3 bases, and the junction held 6 bases outside the gene matches. Written as DNA, the CDR3 is TGTGCCAGCAGTTTAGGTGCAGGGGGCTTCTACGAGCAGTACTTC. It encodes CASSLGAGGFYEQYF.

The V call is TRBV9, the J call TRBJ1-3, with 8 bases lining up with TRBD1. The CDR3 loop spans 17 amino acids. CDR1 and CDR2 from the germline V gene are SGDLS and YYNGEE. Trimming took 3 bases from V and 4 from J; bases not matched to a gene: 12. The CDR3 sequence: CASSALPQGAGGNTIYF. CDR3 bases: TGTGCCAGCAGCGCGCTACCCCAGGGGGCAGGAGGAAACACCATATATTTT.

The chain joins TRBV27 to TRBJ2-3; the D gene is possibly TRBD2 (5 bases). Germline CDR1 MNHEY, CDR2 SMNVEV (reference sequence). Trimming removed 7 bases at V and 3 bases at J, with 14 bases between. This CDR3 has 14 residues. The CDR3 here is CASKYSSGTDTQYF. CDR3 sequence (DNA): TGTGCCAGCAAGTACTCGTCGGGGACAGATACGCAGTATTTT.

A word on this clone: No DNA is shown, since the ends of the CDR3 on it are uncertain; the CDR3 is the one TCRdb lists. The rearrangement links TRBV6-5 to TRBJ1-2; the table calls TRBD1, which could not be checked here. The CDR3 is 15 amino acids in total, end residues counted. Germline assignment: CDR1 MNHEY and CDR2 SVGAGI. Here the CDR3 reads CASSSSTGGRYGYTF.

The chain uses TRBV5-4 and TRBJ2-3; 8 nucleotides match TRBD2. Per germline, CDR1 SGHNT and CDR2 YYREEE (reference sequence). Trimming cost V 4 bases and J 4 bases; bases outside gene matches: 5. CDR3 length: 14 amino acids. CDR3 amino acids: CASSPGGISDTQYF. Here the CDR3 DNA reads TGTGCCAGCAGCCCGGGGGGGATTTCAGATACGCAGTATTTT.

This clone came up a few times. The V and J genes are TRBV28 and TRBJ2-7; D might be TRBD2 (6 bases). Germline V gene sequence: CDR1 MDHEN, CDR2 SYDVKM. The CDR3 is made up of 15 amino acids. Deletions cut 4 bases from V and 2 bases from J, with 15 bases between. The CDR3 DNA reads TGTGCCAGCAGTTCCCCAAGGACGGGGGCCTACGAGCAGTACTTC. As protein: CASSSPRTGAYEQYF.

J is TRBJ1-2 and V is TRBV19; 8 bases match TRBD1. V gave up 9 bases and J gave up 3 bases; unmatched junction bases: 12. The CDR3 is 15 amino acids. CDR1 is LNHDA and CDR2 is SQIVND in the germline V gene (reference sequence). The CDR3 sequence: CASQRPTGGDYGYTF. For the CDR3, the DNA is TGTGCCAGCCAACGCCCTACAGGGGGAGACTATGGCTACACCTTC.

This clone was found once. The chain links TRBV11-2 to TRBJ2-5; TRBD2 agrees at 9 bases. Germline lookup yields CDR1 SGHAT and CDR2 FQNNGV. With 7 bases clipped from V and 1 base from J, the junction kept 1 base outside the gene matches. The CDR3 sequence is 13 residues long. The DNA for the CDR3 is TGTGCCAGCAAGACTAGCGGCCAAGAGACCCAGTACTTC. It codes for CASKTSGQETQYF.

With regard to this clone: This may be a read error, as it is one base from a much larger clone. V gene TRBV4-3 combines with J gene TRBJ2-2, with 11 bases aligning to TRBD1. CDR1 and CDR2 from the germline V gene are LGHNA and YSLEER. The V gene end was trimmed by 1 base and the J gene end by 7 bases; junction bases not matched to a gene: 2. The CDR3 runs 15 residues. CDR3 sequence reads: CASSQGTGGVGELFF. DNA for the CDR3: TGCGCCAGCAGCCAAGGGACAGGGGGCGTCGGGGAGCTGTTTTTT.

The chain couples TRBV19 to TRBJ1-2, with D possibly matching TRBD1 (5 bases). CDR1 and CDR2 from the germline V gene are LNHDA and SQIVND (reference sequence). The V end lost 7 bases, the J end lost 4 bases, and 7 bases lay between the germline ends. This CDR3 is built from 11 residues. CDR3 in DNA: TGTGCCAGTACAGGGCTCTATGGCTACACCTTC. Protein sequence: CASTGLYGYTF. The variable domain in full, completed from reference TRBV19 and TRBJ1-2, reads DGGITQSPKYLFRKEGQNVTLSCEQNLNHDAMYWYRQDPGQGLRLIYYSQIVNDFQKGDIAEGYSVSREKKESFPLTVTSAQKNPTAFYLCASTGLYGYTFGSGTRLTVV.

The chain recombines TRBV5-4 with TRBJ1-5; possibly TRBD1 for D (6 bases). Per germline, CDR1 SGHNT and CDR2 YYREEE (reference sequence). This CDR3 comprises 15 residues. V shed 4 bases and J shed 7 bases, with 18 bases lying between them. DNA of the CDR3: TGTGCCAGCAGCAGAGTTCCAGGGGTCGGCCAGCCCCAGCATTTT. This codes for CASSRVPGVGQPQHF. The variable domain in full, completed from reference TRBV5-4 and TRBJ1-5, reads ETGVTQSPTHLIKTRGQQVTLRCSSQSGHNTVSWYQQALGQGPQFIFQYYREEENGRGNFPPRFSGLQFPNYSSELNVNALELDDSALYLCASSRVPGVGQPQHFGDGTRLSIL.

This chain joins TRBV28 and TRBJ1-2; the match to TRBD1 covers 8 bases. J gave up 8 bases and V 5 bases, and 1 base lay outside the gene matches. This CDR3 is built from 11 residues. CDR1 and CDR2 from the germline V gene are MDHEN and SYDVKM. The CDR3 reads CASSRQGGYTF. CDR3 nucleotide sequence: TGTGCCAGCAGTAGACAGGGGGGCTACACCTTC.